Presented here are 18 T cell receptor beta chains from one specimen sequenced in a study of tumor-infiltrating lymphocytes in primary liver carcinoma. Extraction of RNA together with DNA used roughly 19-32 mg of unsorted bulk tissue. Constant-region priming of approximately 0.55 ug total RNA yielded TCR beta cDNA. ARM-PCR, slightly modified, supplied the TCR beta libraries through three nested multiplex PCR rounds. Two initial PCR rounds of 10 to 11 cycles each paired TRBV1-TRBV30 forward primers with a C-beta reverse primer. TCRdb called the multiplex PCR reads again in MiXCR, with one record for every CDR3 protein. Here the sample spans 100,000 or so distinct CDR3 sequences, approximately 70% being singletons. Sequencing was carried out using liver tumor tissue from sampling region 2. Stated subset: tumor region T2, inferior pole. Receptors were obtained from a woman in her sixties or seventies with primary liver carcinoma and hepatitis B virus infection.

The table lists this clonotype with a count of one. This could be a read error, since a much larger clone is one nucleotide away. This chain connects TRBV6-5 to TRBJ1-5; TRBD1 matches at 12 bases. This CDR3 comprises 16 residues. The V gene's germline CDR1 is MNHEY and CDR2 SVGAGI. The CDR3 coding sequence is TGTTCCAGCAAGATACCGGGACAGGGGGCTATGAAGCCCCAGCATTTT. Its translation is CSSKIPGQGAMKPQHF.

With regard to this clonotype: A much larger clone lies one base from this, so it may be a read error. The chain joins TRBV25-1 to TRBJ1-1; the D is unclear. The CDR3 contains 13 residues. CDR1 is MGHDK, CDR2 SYGVNS, per germline. The V end lost 3 bases, the J end lost 3 bases, and 8 bases lay between the germline ends. As DNA, the CDR3 is TGTGCCAGCAGTGAGCTGGGGTACACTGAAGCTTTCTTT. Translation: CASSELGYTEAFF.

Of note for this clonotype: A much larger clone lies a single base off, so this may be a read error. The chain employs TRBV29-1 and TRBJ1-2, with unresolved D. Per germline, CDR1 SQVTM and CDR2 ANQGSEA. The CDR3 contains 12 residues. The CDR3 loop reads CRVVVGYYGYTF. The CDR3 bases are TGCAGGGTCGTGGTGGGTTACTATGGCTACACCTTC.

Judged by abundance, this clonotype is large (0.1 to 1%). This rearrangement joins TRBV6-2 or TRBV6-3 to TRBJ2-7; 8 bases line up with TRBD1. The V gene end was trimmed by 7 bases and the J gene end by 3 bases; junction bases not matched to a gene: 11. This CDR3 comprises 15 residues. CDR1 and CDR2 (germline): MNHEY, SVGEGT. Here the CDR3 DNA reads TGTGCCAGCACCTTTCGACAGGGGCGAAACTACGAGCAGTACTTC. Protein product: CASTFRQGRNYEQYF.

This clonotype has more than one count but fewer than ten. The chain couples TRBV19 to TRBJ1-5; perhaps TRBD1 as D (6 bases). The CDR3 length is 16 residues. V lost 4 bases and J lost 1, with 14 bases in between. The germline V gene has CDR1 LNHDA and CDR2 SQIVND (reference sequence). The CDR3 sequence is CASSKLQGQSNQPQHF. DNA of the CDR3: TGTGCCAGTAGTAAGTTACAGGGTCAGAGCAATCAGCCCCAGCATTTT.

This clonotype was counted only a few times. The germline gene is not matched at one end of the junction; a read error may be the cause. For the CDR3, the DNA is TGTGCCAGCAGCTCGACAGGGGAGGAGGGAAGCACCTTATATTTT. Protein product: CASSSTGEEGSTLYF. The chain has TRBV11-2 and TRBJ1-3, with TRBD1 matching 8 bases. CDR1 is SGHAT and CDR2 is FQNNGV in the germline V gene. The CDR3 is made up of 15 amino acids.

This clonotype turned up a few times. A much bigger clone sits one base away, suggesting this may be a read error. This chain links TRBV6-2 or TRBV6-3 with TRBJ2-1; D is undetermined. Trimming took 6 bases from V and 2 from J, leaving 17 bases between them. Per germline, CDR1 MNHEY and CDR2 SVGEGT. This CDR3 is built from 16 residues. The CDR3 DNA reads TGTGCCAGCAGATTTGGCATCGGACGAACCTACAATGAGCAGTTCTTC. Translating gives CASRFGIGRTYNEQFF.

This clonotype was counted a few times. The chain employs TRBV7-9 and TRBJ2-2; D unresolved. CDR3 size: 14 residues. CDR1 is SEHNR, CDR2 FQNEAQ, per germline (reference sequence). With 4 bases removed from V and 6 bases from J, the gap between germline ends came to 12 bases. CDR3 sequence (DNA): TGTGCCAGCAGCTCGCGTCTCGGAGCCGGGGAGCTGTTTTTT. This translates into CASSSRLGAGELFF.

In the case of this clonotype: This sequence may be a read error, since a much larger clone differs from it by one base. This chain links TRBV30 with TRBJ1-5; D might be TRBD1 (5 bases). V shed 3 bases and J shed 6 bases, with 18 bases lying between them. The CDR3 has 15 amino acids. Germline assignment: CDR1 GTSNPN and CDR2 SVGIG (reference sequence). The CDR3 region has the DNA TGTGCCTGGAGGCGAGGCGGGGACGGCATTCAGCCCCAGCATTTT. Protein: CAWRRGGDGIQPQHF.

The V call is TRBV19, the J call TRBJ2-2; 7 nucleotides agree with TRBD1. The V gene end was trimmed by 4 bases and the J gene end by 0 bases; junction bases not matched to a gene: 2. CDR3 length: 15 residues. Germline assignment: CDR1 LNHDA and CDR2 SQIVND (reference sequence). CDR3 nucleotide sequence: TGTGCCAGTAGTAAGACAGGGACGAACACCGGGGAGCTGTTTTTT. It yields the protein CASSKTGTNTGELFF. Looking up the rest from reference TRBV19 and TRBJ2-2 gives the full variable domain: DGGITQSPKYLFRKEGQNVTLSCEQNLNHDAMYWYRQDPGQGLRLIYYSQIVNDFQKGDIAEGYSVSREKKESFPLTVTSAQKNPTAFYLCASSKTGTNTGELFFGEGSRLTVL.

With respect to this clonotype: The CDR3 carries no conserved terminal phenylalanine or tryptophan, so it likely arises from a read error. The chain couples TRBV7-3 to TRBJ2-6, with D perhaps TRBD2 (5 bases). With 2 bases removed from V and 4 bases from J, the gap between germline ends came to 9 bases. The CDR3 sequence is 15 residues long. Germline loops: CDR1 SGHTA, CDR2 FQGTGA. The CDR3 nucleotides read TGTGCCAGCAGCTTAGGAGGTGCCGGGGCCAACGTCCTGACTTAC. This sequence encodes CASSLGGAGANVLTY.

Concerning this clonotype: This could be a read error, since a much larger clone is one nucleotide away. This chain links TRBV28 with TRBJ1-5; 7 nucleotides line up with TRBD1. The CDR3 length is 14 residues. With V trimmed by 4 bases and J by 7 bases, 7 bases remained unmatched. CDR1 and CDR2 from the germline V gene are MDHEN and SYDVKM. The CDR3 region is CASSSLAGGQPQHF. The CDR3 DNA is TGTGCCAGCAGTTCTCTGGCAGGGGGACAGCCCCAGCATTTT.

The rearrangement links TRBV29-1 to TRBJ2-5, with a possible D match to TRBD1 (5 bases). Looked up from germline, CDR1 is SQVTM and CDR2 is ANQGSEA. The CDR3 extends over 12 amino acids. V was trimmed by 8 bases and J by 2 bases, leaving 12 bases between them. The CDR3 here is CSIGHPQETQYF. The CDR3 nucleotides read TGCAGCATCGGACATCCTCAAGAGACCCAGTACTTC.

The table lists this clonotype with many counts. The rearrangement uses TRBV5-4 and TRBJ2-5; 7 bases fit TRBD2. V lost 0 bases and J lost 5; bases outside the gene matches: 7. The CDR3 runs 15 residues. Germline values: CDR1 SGHNT, CDR2 YYREEE (reference sequence). CDR3 DNA: TGTGCCAGCAGCTTGGTGGGGGGGGGTGCGGAGACCCAGTACTTC. Its protein is CASSLVGGGAETQYF.

Ten or more counts support this clonotype. V gene TRBV28 combines with J gene TRBJ1-2; 8 nucleotides match TRBD1. The V gene end was trimmed by 6 bases and the J gene end by 8 bases; junction bases not matched to a gene: 14. The CDR3 is made up of 15 amino acids. Germline CDR1 and CDR2: MDHEN and SYDVKM. Here the CDR3 reads CASSQTDRALRGYTF. Here the CDR3 DNA reads TGTGCCAGCAGCCAGACGGACAGGGCCCTTAGGGGCTACACCTTC.

To note about this clonotype: Sequence at one end of the junction differs from germline and may be a read error. This chain's CDR3 is CASSLGDGPYEQYF. The CDR3 DNA reads as TGTGCCAGCAGCTTGGGCGACGGGCCCTACGAACAGTACTTC. V is TRBV5-6 and J is TRBJ2-7; no reliable D call. This CDR3 has 14 residues. From germline, CDR1 is SGHDT and CDR2 YYEEEE.

The rearrangement uses TRBV7-8 and TRBJ1-2, with D uncertain. Trimming took off 10 bases at V and 3 bases at J, with 15 bases between the two ends. The CDR3 contains 13 residues. Germline assignment: CDR1 SGHVS and CDR2 FQNEAQ. The CDR3 protein is CAISPSPDYGYTF. CDR3 in DNA: TGTGCCATTAGCCCATCCCCCGACTATGGCTACACCTTC.

This clonotype has more than one count but fewer than ten. This may be a read error, as it is one base from a much larger clone. This sequence joins TRBV12-3 or TRBV12-4 and TRBJ2-7, with D perhaps matching TRBD1 or TRBD2 (5 bases each). This CDR3 is built from 14 residues. Deletions cut 5 bases from V and 3 bases from J, with 14 bases between. This CDR3 reads CASSTRGRFYEQYF. CDR3 sequence (DNA): TGTGCCAGCAGTACCCGGGGCAGATTCTACGAGCAGTACTTC.